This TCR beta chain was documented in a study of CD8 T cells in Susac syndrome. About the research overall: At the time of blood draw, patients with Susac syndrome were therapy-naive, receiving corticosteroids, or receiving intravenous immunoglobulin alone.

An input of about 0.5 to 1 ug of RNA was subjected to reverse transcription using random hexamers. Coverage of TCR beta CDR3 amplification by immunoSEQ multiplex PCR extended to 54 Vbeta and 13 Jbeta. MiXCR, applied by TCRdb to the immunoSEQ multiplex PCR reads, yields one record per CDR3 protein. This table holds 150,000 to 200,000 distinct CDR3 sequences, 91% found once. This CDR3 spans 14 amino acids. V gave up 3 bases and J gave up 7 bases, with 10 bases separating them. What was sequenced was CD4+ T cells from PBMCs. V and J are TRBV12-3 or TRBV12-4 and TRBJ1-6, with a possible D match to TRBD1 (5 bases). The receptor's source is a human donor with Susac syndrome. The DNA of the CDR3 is TGTGCCAGCAGTTTTAGCGGGGGGAATTCACCCCTCCACTTT. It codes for CASSFSGGNSPLHF.